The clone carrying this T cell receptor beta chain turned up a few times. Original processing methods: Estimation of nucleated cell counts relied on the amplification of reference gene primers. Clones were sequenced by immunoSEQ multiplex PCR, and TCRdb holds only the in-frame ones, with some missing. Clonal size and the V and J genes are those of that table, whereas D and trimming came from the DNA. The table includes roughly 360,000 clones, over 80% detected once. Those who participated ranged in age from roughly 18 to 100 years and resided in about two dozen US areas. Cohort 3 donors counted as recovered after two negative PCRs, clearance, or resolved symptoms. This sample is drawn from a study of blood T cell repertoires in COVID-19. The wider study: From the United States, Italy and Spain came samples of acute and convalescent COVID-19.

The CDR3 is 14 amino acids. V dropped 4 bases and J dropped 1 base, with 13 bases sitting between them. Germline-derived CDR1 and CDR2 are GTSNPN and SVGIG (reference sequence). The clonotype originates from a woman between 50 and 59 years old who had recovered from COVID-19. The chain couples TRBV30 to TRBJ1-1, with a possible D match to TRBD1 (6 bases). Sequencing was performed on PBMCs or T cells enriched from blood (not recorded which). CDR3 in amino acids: CAWTGTTANTEAFF. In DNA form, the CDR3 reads TGTGCCTGGACAGGGACAACGGCGAACACTGAAGCTTTCTTT.